This entry lists 14 T cell receptor beta chains sequenced from one sample in a study of blood T cells in healthy people across ages (dated by TCRdb to the mid-2010s). Libraries were constructed by 5' RACE. This sample was sequenced with an Illumina HiSeq 2500. A second about 7 to 11 cycle PCR used a sample-barcoded 5' primer and a J-beta primer mix. Through fastp at Q25 and MiXCR, TCRdb rebuilt clones from the public reads, retaining in-frame beta chains. All rows with the same CDR3 protein become a single entry with the most common DNA and genes. The sample data list fewer than 950,000 distinct CDR3 sequences, and about 53% of these were observed just once. The top ten clones comprise about 42% of the sample. The sequenced material came from blood. The receptors originated from a man aged 80 or over in good health.

This chain links TRBV5-1 with TRBJ2-7, with 7 positions matching TRBD1. Germline loops: CDR1 SGHRS, CDR2 YFSETQ. The CDR3 spans 13 residues. Trimming at V came to 7 bases and at J to 4 bases, leaving 8 bases not matched to a gene. CDR3 DNA sequence: TGCGCCAGCCACCGGGACAGACCTTACGAGCAGTACTTC. Amino acid sequence: CASHRDRPYEQYF.

This clonotype occurred a few times. The chain is built from TRBV5-1 and TRBJ2-5; D unclear. Per germline, CDR1 SGHRS and CDR2 YFSETQ. This CDR3 contains 12 residues. V was clipped by 1 base and J by 3 bases, with 4 bases between them. CDR3 nucleotides: TGCGCCAGCAGCTTGCCGAAAGAGACCCAGTACTTC. Amino acids: CASSLPKETQYF.

This clonotype was seen only a few times. The chain recombines TRBV20-1 with TRBJ1-2; D is unclear. This CDR3 comprises 12 residues. Deletions cut 3 bases from V and 4 bases from J, with 9 bases between. Germline V gene data show CDR1 as DFQATT and CDR2 as SNEGSKA (reference sequence). Written as DNA, the CDR3 is TGCAGTGCTAGGGGTTTGACCTATGGCTACACCTTC. It yields the protein CSARGLTYGYTF.

This clonotype came up many times. The V call is TRBV7-8, the J call TRBJ2-5; 7 bases are a match to TRBD2. This CDR3 region has 13 residues. The germline CDR1 and CDR2 sequences are SGHVS and FQNEAQ. The V segment lost 5 bases and the J segment 5 bases; nucleotides outside the gene matches: 5. The CDR3 is CASSTTSPETQYF. The DNA for the CDR3 is TGTGCCAGCAGCACGACTAGCCCCGAGACCCAGTACTTC.

The CDR3 protein is CATSDGGHWSAEQYF. DNA of the CDR3: TGTGCCACCAGTGATGGAGGACATTGGTCCGCCGAGCAGTACTTC. J is TRBJ2-5 and V is TRBV24-1, with D perhaps given as TRBD1 or TRBD2 (5 bases each). The end of the DNA aligns better with TRBJ2-7, so the J call may be wrong. The V gene's germline CDR1 is KGHDR and CDR2 SFDVKD. The CDR3 contains 15 residues.

The genes are TRBV14 and TRBJ2-3, with 9 bases fitting TRBD2. Germline V lookup: CDR1 SGHDN, CDR2 FVKESK. CDR3 size: 13 residues. V was clipped by 10 bases and J by 14 bases; unmatched bases: 16. The CDR3 DNA sequence: TGTGCCACCTCGGAGCTAGCGGGGAGGGACGCGTATTTT. It specifies CATSELAGRDAYF. Full variable domain (rest looked up from reference TRBV14 and TRBJ2-3): EAGVTQFPSHSVIEKGQTVTLRCDPISGHDNLYWYRRVMGKEIKFLLHFVKESKQDESGMPNNRFLAERTGGTYSTLKVQPAELEDSGVYFCATSELAGRDAYFGPGTRLTVL.

This clonotype was observed many times. The rearrangement uses TRBV28 and TRBJ1-2, with a possible D match to TRBD1 (5 bases). V was cut by 6 bases and J by 4 bases, with 12 bases left in between. The CDR3 extends over 13 amino acids. Germline V gene lookup returns CDR1 MDHEN and CDR2 SYDVKM. The CDR3 reads CASRAGPSYGYTF. CDR3 coding DNA: TGTGCCAGCAGGGCGGGACCCTCCTATGGCTACACCTTC.

The rearrangement joins TRBV3-1 to TRBJ2-1; the match to TRBD2 covers 7 bases. CDR3 length equals 14 residues. Unmatched junction bases numbered 2, after V lost 0 bases and J lost 6 bases. The germline V gene encodes CDR1 LGHDT and CDR2 YNNKEL (reference sequence). CDR3 sequence reads: CASSQEASGNEQFF. The CDR3 DNA follows: TGTGCCAGCAGCCAAGAAGCTAGCGGCAATGAGCAGTTCTTC.

The rearrangement joins TRBV12-3 or TRBV12-4 to TRBJ1-6; weak D call: TRBD1 (5 bases). V was trimmed by 5 bases and J by 7 bases, leaving 15 bases between them. The CDR3 runs 15 residues. CDR3 coding DNA: TGTGCCAGCAGTCCGAGAGGGGCACAGAATTCACCCCTCCACTTT. Its translation is CASSPRGAQNSPLHF.

The V call is TRBV28, the J call TRBJ1-2, with D unresolved. V lost 7 bases and J 5 bases, leaving 17 bases between the germline ends. The CDR3 extends over 14 amino acids. The germline CDR1 and CDR2 sequences are MDHEN and SYDVKM. The CDR3, as DNA: TGTGCCAGCACCTCGGACCTTCCACCTTATGGCTACACCTTC. Translating gives CASTSDLPPYGYTF.

The rearrangement uses TRBV7-6 and TRBJ2-7; TRBD1 is a possible D gene (5 bases). Germline CDR1 SGHVS, CDR2 FNYEAQ. CDR3 length equals 15 residues. Deletions cut 5 bases from V and 0 bases from J, with 14 bases between. Here the CDR3 DNA reads TGTGCCAGCAGCCCGCGACCAGGGCTCTCCTACGAGCAGTACTTC. Protein product: CASSPRPGLSYEQYF.

This clonotype showed up just a few times. The chain couples TRBV29-1 to TRBJ2-4; D perhaps matches TRBD1 (7 bases). Looked up from germline, CDR1 is SQVTM and CDR2 is ANQGSEA. The CDR3 covers 14 residues. V lost 7 bases to trimming and J lost 6 bases, with 19 bases between them. This CDR3 is CSAASRGRGNIQYF. The CDR3 DNA is TGCAGCGCCGCTTCGAGGGGGCGGGGAAACATTCAGTACTTC.

V is TRBV20-1 and J is TRBJ2-5; D is possibly TRBD1 (5 bases). TRBJ2-7 matches the DNA end more closely, so the J call is doubtful. The CDR3 length is 13 residues. Germline V gene lookup returns CDR1 DFQATT and CDR2 SNEGSKA (reference sequence). CDR3 coding DNA: TGCAGTGCTTCCGGAGAACAGGCCTACGAGCAGTACTTC. This codes for CSASGEQAYEQYF.

The chain uses TRBV20-1 and TRBJ1-4, with D unresolved. The V end lost 0 bases, the J end lost 14 bases, and 10 bases lay between the germline ends. Germline V gene data show CDR1 as DFQATT and CDR2 as SNEGSKA (reference sequence). This CDR3 region has 11 residues. The CDR3 is CSARDVFGLFF. The DNA for the CDR3 is TGCAGTGCTAGAGATGTTTTCGGGCTGTTTTTT.